Below, 30 T cell receptor beta chains from the same sample are listed, as sequenced in a study of early T cells in non-severe SARS-CoV-2 infection. MiXCR, applied by TCRdb to the 5' RACE reads, yields one record per CDR3 protein. The data contain roughly 86,000 distinct CDR3 sequences, about 14% of them singletons. The sequenced sample was whole blood. All receptors come from an adult who was a healthcare worker with PCR-confirmed SARS-CoV-2 infection or an uninfected control (not recorded which).

This clonotype was found a few times. The chain has TRBV3-1 and TRBJ2-4; TRBD2 agrees at 8 bases. Per germline, CDR1 LGHDT and CDR2 YNNKEL (reference sequence). The ends lost 1 base at V and 0 bases at J; junction bases unmatched: 11. The CDR3 runs to 19 residues. Written as DNA, the CDR3 is TGTGCCAGCAGCCAAGTTGGAGCGGGGGAGCTTCTAGCCAAAAACATTCAGTACTTC. Translated: CASSQVGAGELLAKNIQYF.

This clonotype appeared a few times. In nucleotides, the CDR3 is TGCAGTGCGCCGGGACAGGATAGAGTATCCACAGATACGCAGTATTTT. Its translation is CSAPGQDRVSTDTQYF. The J gene is TRBJ2-3, the V gene TRBV20-1, with 8 nucleotides matching TRBD1. V lost 6 bases and J lost 2; bases outside the gene matches: 13. The V gene's germline CDR1 is DFQATT and CDR2 SNEGSKA (reference sequence). This CDR3 region has 16 residues.

This sequence joins TRBV5-6 and TRBJ2-7, with no clear D. In germline, CDR1 is SGHDT, CDR2 YYEEEE. This CDR3 contains 12 residues. Trimming took 3 bases from V and 3 from J, leaving 7 bases between them. As DNA, the CDR3 is TGTGCCAGCAGCTCGAATGACTACGAGCAGTACGTC. Protein sequence: CASSSNDYEQYV.

This clonotype turned up a few times. The V gene is TRBV3-1, the J gene TRBJ2-2; 8 bases match TRBD2. CDR1 and CDR2 from the germline V gene are LGHDT and YNNKEL (reference sequence). The CDR3 is 15 amino acids. Trimming took 6 bases from V and 5 from J; bases not matched to a gene: 8. The DNA for the CDR3 is TGTGCCAGCAGACTTACTAGCGGAGGTACCGGGGAGCTGTTTTTT. Translated, it gives CASRLTSGGTGELFF.

The table lists this clonotype with many counts. The chain is built from TRBV3-1 and TRBJ2-3; TRBD2 matches at 10 bases. CDR3 size: 20 residues. The trim removed 1 base at V and 0 bases at J, leaving 13 bases unmatched. CDR1 is LGHDT, CDR2 YNNKEL, per germline (reference sequence). The CDR3 reads CASSQGVLVAGGPSTDTQYF. For the CDR3, the DNA is TGTGCCAGCAGCCAAGGAGTTCTCGTAGCGGGGGGACCAAGCACAGATACGCAGTATTTT.

The chain uses TRBV7-2 and TRBJ2-1, with D perhaps TRBD2 (6 bases). V lost 2 bases and J 6 bases, leaving 11 bases between the germline ends. Germline lookup yields CDR1 SGHTA and CDR2 FQGNSA. The CDR3 loop spans 14 amino acids. CDR3 region: CASSLRLVANEQFF. As DNA, the CDR3 is TGTGCCAGCAGCTTAAGACTAGTTGCCAATGAGCAGTTCTTC.

In this sample, this clonotype turned up a few times. The chain links TRBV7-3 to TRBJ2-1; D possibly corresponds to TRBD2 (5 bases). From germline, CDR1 is SGHTA and CDR2 FQGTGA. Trimming removed 5 bases at V and 13 bases at J, with 18 bases between. This CDR3 is built from 13 residues. The CDR3 nucleotides are TGTGCCAGCAGCCCATCGGTCCGGGATCACCAGTTCTTC. Protein: CASSPSVRDHQFF. Drawing the rest from reference TRBV7-3 and TRBJ2-1, the complete variable domain is GAGVSQTPSNKVTEKGKYVELRCDPISGHTALYWYRQSLGQGPEFLIYFQGTGAADDSGLPNDRFFAVRPEGSVSTLKIQRTERGDSAVYLCASSPSVRDHQFFGPGTRLTVL.

This clonotype was seen only a few times. V is TRBV20-1 and J is TRBJ2-7, with TRBD2 identical over 8 bases. The J segment lost 7 bases and the V segment lost 0 bases, leaving 14 bases of the junction unmatched. CDR1 is DFQATT and CDR2 is SNEGSKA in the germline V gene (reference sequence). The CDR3 sequence is 16 residues long. The CDR3 reads CSARDSIGGRGGEQYV. CDR3 in DNA: TGCAGTGCTAGAGATTCGATAGGAGGACGGGGGGGAGAGCAGTACGTC.

The rearrangement uses TRBV7-3 and TRBJ2-1, with 7 bases that match TRBD2. V trimming: 5 bases; J trimming: 0 bases; junction bases outside the gene matches: 10. The germline V gene encodes CDR1 SGHTA and CDR2 FQGTGA. The CDR3 has 17 amino acids. CDR3 sequence reads: CASSPRPGGGSYNEQFF. In DNA form, the CDR3 reads TGTGCCAGCAGCCCCAGACCCGGCGGGGGCTCCTACAATGAGCAGTTCTTC. Filled out from reference TRBV7-3 and TRBJ2-1, the complete variable domain reads GAGVSQTPSNKVTEKGKYVELRCDPISGHTALYWYRQSLGQGPEFLIYFQGTGAADDSGLPNDRFFAVRPEGSVSTLKIQRTERGDSAVYLCASSPRPGGGSYNEQFFGPGTRLTVL.

This rearrangement joins TRBV2 to TRBJ2-2; the match to TRBD1 covers 9 bases. V trimming: 7 bases; J trimming: 4 bases; junction bases outside the gene matches: 10. Per the germline V gene, CDR1 is SNHLY and CDR2 is FYNNEI. The CDR3 contains 16 residues. Here the CDR3 DNA reads TGTGCCAGCAATTTACAGGGGGCGCCGGGCACCGGGGAGCTGTTTTTT. This codes for CASNLQGAPGTGELFF.

This clonotype came up many times. This chain connects TRBV30 to TRBJ1-2, with 7 positions matching TRBD1. This CDR3 is built from 15 residues. Germline V gives CDR1 GTSNPN, CDR2 SVGIG (reference sequence). V dropped 1 base and J dropped 4; count of bases not matched to a gene: 9. DNA for the CDR3: TGTGCCTGGAGTGCGGCAGGGGGTCATAGCTATGGCTACACCTTC. Residues: CAWSAAGGHSYGYTF. Using reference TRBV30 and TRBJ1-2 for the parts outside the CDR3, the full variable domain is SQTIHQWPATLVQPVGSPLSLECTVEGTSNPNLYWYRQAAGRGLQLLFYSVGIGQISSEVPQNLSASRPQDRQFILSSKKLLLSDSGFYLCAWSAAGGHSYGYTFGSGTRLTVV.

This clonotype came up a few times. V gene TRBV3-1 combines with J gene TRBJ2-5, with 9 bases that match TRBD2. The CDR3 totals 16 residues. Germline V gene lookup returns CDR1 LGHDT and CDR2 YNNKEL (reference sequence). Unmatched junction bases numbered 4, after V lost 0 bases and J lost 2 bases. For the CDR3, the DNA is TGTGCCAGCAGCCAAGAGGGGCTAGCGGGACAAGAGACCCAGTACTTC. Amino acids: CASSQEGLAGQETQYF.

This clonotype was seen more than once but under ten times. The chain recombines TRBV3-1 with TRBJ2-5, with a possible D match to TRBD1 (5 bases). This CDR3 is built from 14 residues. Germline loops: CDR1 LGHDT, CDR2 YNNKEL (reference sequence). V was shortened by 3 bases and J by 2 bases, with 10 bases between the two germline ends. In DNA, the CDR3 is TGTGCCAGCAGCCAGCGTGGGGCTCAAGAGACCCAGTACTTC. It translates to CASSQRGAQETQYF.

This clonotype was recorded a few times. The chain uses TRBV18 and TRBJ2-1; maybe TRBD2 (5 bases). Per the germline V gene, CDR1 is KGHSH and CDR2 is LQKENI. V lost 3 bases, J lost 6 bases, and 12 bases lay in between. This CDR3 has 14 residues. The CDR3 DNA reads TGTGCCAGCTCACCTTCGGACGGACTCAATGAGCAGTTCTTC. It is translated as CASSPSDGLNEQFF.

The CDR3 region is CASSLSGPGELFF. The CDR3 DNA reads TGTGCCAGCAGCTTATCAGGCCCCGGGGAGCTGTTTTTT. This chain joins TRBV11-2 and TRBJ2-2; D is uncertain. V lost 2 bases and J 6 bases, leaving 7 bases between the germline ends. CDR3 length: 13 residues. The germline CDR1 and CDR2 sequences are SGHAT and FQNNGV.

This clonotype was picked up a small number of times. The J gene is TRBJ1-4, the V gene TRBV4-1; D gene ambiguous. The CDR3 totals 16 residues. In germline, CDR1 is MGHRA, CDR2 YSYEKL. Trimming left V 4 bases short and J 0 bases short, with 12 bases between. CDR3 amino acids: CASSPTADATNEKLFF. The CDR3 DNA follows: TGCGCCAGCAGCCCCACAGCGGACGCAACTAATGAAAAACTGTTTTTT.

In its sample, this clonotype was seen a few times. This chain's CDR3 is CSVESDRPSDTQYF. DNA of the CDR3: TGCAGCGTAGAAAGTGATCGACCCTCGGATACGCAGTATTTT. J is TRBJ2-3 and V is TRBV29-1; D is ambiguous. CDR3 length: 14 amino acids. V lost 6 bases and J 6 bases, leaving 19 bases between the germline ends. Germline V CDR1 and CDR2: SQVTM, ANQGSEA.

This clonotype was observed a handful of times. This chain joins TRBV20-1 and TRBJ2-4; weak D call: TRBD2 (7 bases). The CDR3 consists of 15 residues. Deletions cut 7 bases from V and 0 bases from J, with 16 bases between. CDR1 and CDR2 from the germline V gene are DFQATT and SNEGSKA (reference sequence). In DNA form, the CDR3 reads TGCAGTGGTTCCCGGGGGGCTATAGCCAAAAACATTCAGTACTTC. As protein: CSGSRGAIAKNIQYF.

The chain recombines TRBV12-3 or TRBV12-4 with TRBJ2-7; 11 nucleotides line up with TRBD2. There are 15 residues in the CDR3. Trimming cost V 8 bases and J 0 bases; bases outside gene matches: 6. CDR3 bases: TGTGCCAGCCCGGGACTAGCGGTAAGCTCCTACGAGCAGTACGTC. It encodes CASPGLAVSSYEQYV.

This clonotype was counted a few times. V is TRBV29-1 and J is TRBJ1-1, with unresolved D. The CDR3 extends over 13 amino acids. V was cut by 3 bases and J by 2 bases, with 10 bases left in between. The germline V gene has CDR1 SQVTM and CDR2 ANQGSEA. CDR3: CSVDRVGNTEAFF. CDR3 DNA: TGCAGCGTTGATCGTGTGGGCAACACTGAAGCTTTCTTT.

This chain joins TRBV6-2 or TRBV6-3 and TRBJ1-1; D call uncertain. This CDR3 is built from 14 residues. Germline-derived CDR1 and CDR2 are MNHEY and SVGEGT. The ends were cut back, 6 bases at V and 1 base at J, with 12 bases in the middle. The CDR3 coding sequence is TGTGCCAGCAGCGGAAGAGGAAGGAACACTGAAGCTTTCTTT. Translated, it gives CASSGRGRNTEAFF.

The J gene is TRBJ2-1, the V gene TRBV7-9; 7 positions agree with TRBD1. CDR1 is SEHNR and CDR2 is FQNEAQ in the germline V gene (reference sequence). Germline trimming cut 2 bases from V and 2 bases from J; bases unmatched to any gene: 9. This CDR3 comprises 17 residues. CDR3 amino acids: CASSLTKGAGTYNEQFF. DNA of the CDR3: TGTGCCAGCAGCTTAACTAAGGGGGCAGGAACCTACAATGAGCAGTTCTTC.

V and J are TRBV14 and TRBJ2-2, with D perhaps TRBD2 (6 bases). This CDR3 contains 14 residues. The V gene lost 1 base and the J gene lost 6 bases, with 9 bases spanning the gap. Germline V gene data show CDR1 as SGHDN and CDR2 as FVKESK. CDR3 sequence reads: CASSQVWGAGELFF. The CDR3 bases are TGTGCCAGCAGCCAAGTATGGGGGGCCGGGGAGCTGTTTTTT.

A few counts support this clonotype. The chain links TRBV3-1 to TRBJ2-1; tentatively, D is TRBD1 or TRBD2 (7 bases each). The CDR3 is 15 residues long. CDR1 LGHDT and CDR2 YNNKEL come from the germline V gene (reference sequence). The V and J ends lost 3 bases and 2 bases respectively, with 11 bases between them. The CDR3 sequence: CASSHAGGAYNEQFF. The CDR3 coding sequence is TGTGCCAGCAGCCATGCAGGGGGGGCCTACAATGAGCAGTTCTTC.

The genes are TRBV12-3 or TRBV12-4 and TRBJ2-1, with D possibly being TRBD1 or TRBD2 (5 bases each). This CDR3 is 12 amino acids long. The V end was cut by 2 bases, the J end by 9 bases, with 8 bases between. CDR3 in DNA: TGTGCCAGCAGTTTACGGGGCGCTGAGCAGTTCTTC. It specifies CASSLRGAEQFF.

The chain combines TRBV7-6 with TRBJ2-7; 8 nucleotides line up with TRBD2. Germline V gives CDR1 SGHVS, CDR2 FNYEAQ. J gave up 5 bases and V 5 bases, and 5 bases lay outside the gene matches. The CDR3 has 13 amino acids. The CDR3 region is CASSLSGLDEQYV. The CDR3 nucleotides are TGTGCCAGCAGCCTCTCGGGACTAGACGAGCAGTACGTC.

This sequence joins TRBV5-1 and TRBJ1-2, with 7 positions matching TRBD1. V gave up 5 bases and J gave up 3 bases; unmatched junction bases: 10. The CDR3 consists of 15 residues. Germline CDR1 and CDR2: SGHRS and YFSETQ. The chain's CDR3 is CASSIARGRDYGYTF. The CDR3 region has the DNA TGCGCCAGCAGTATCGCGAGGGGGCGAGACTATGGCTACACCTTC.

The rearrangement links TRBV19 to TRBJ1-5, with D perhaps matching TRBD1 (5 bases). Germline-derived CDR1 and CDR2 are LNHDA and SQIVND (reference sequence). V lost 7 bases and J 7 bases, leaving 26 bases between the germline ends. CDR3 size: 17 residues. For the CDR3, the DNA is TGTGCCAGTACCCCGGTCTGGGGACCCACCATCCCCCAGCCCCAGCATTTT. Its translation is CASTPVWGPTIPQPQHF.

The rearrangement joins TRBV28 to TRBJ1-4; no reliable D call. The CDR3 covers 11 residues. The germline V gene encodes CDR1 MDHEN and CDR2 SYDVKM. Trimming removed 4 bases from V and 4 bases from J, with 1 base in between. The DNA of the CDR3 is TGTGCCAGCAGTTATAATGAAAAACTGTTTTTT. The encoded protein is CASSYNEKLFF.

This clonotype was counted between two and nine times. CDR3 coding DNA: TGCGCCAGCAGCTTGCAACTAGCGGGGGCAATGTACAATGAGCAGTTCTTC. Its protein product is CASSLQLAGAMYNEQFF. The chain links TRBV5-1 to TRBJ2-1; 11 bases are a match to TRBD2. The germline V gene has CDR1 SGHRS and CDR2 YFSETQ. The CDR3 totals 17 residues. Unmatched junction bases numbered 7, after V lost 1 base and J lost 4 bases.